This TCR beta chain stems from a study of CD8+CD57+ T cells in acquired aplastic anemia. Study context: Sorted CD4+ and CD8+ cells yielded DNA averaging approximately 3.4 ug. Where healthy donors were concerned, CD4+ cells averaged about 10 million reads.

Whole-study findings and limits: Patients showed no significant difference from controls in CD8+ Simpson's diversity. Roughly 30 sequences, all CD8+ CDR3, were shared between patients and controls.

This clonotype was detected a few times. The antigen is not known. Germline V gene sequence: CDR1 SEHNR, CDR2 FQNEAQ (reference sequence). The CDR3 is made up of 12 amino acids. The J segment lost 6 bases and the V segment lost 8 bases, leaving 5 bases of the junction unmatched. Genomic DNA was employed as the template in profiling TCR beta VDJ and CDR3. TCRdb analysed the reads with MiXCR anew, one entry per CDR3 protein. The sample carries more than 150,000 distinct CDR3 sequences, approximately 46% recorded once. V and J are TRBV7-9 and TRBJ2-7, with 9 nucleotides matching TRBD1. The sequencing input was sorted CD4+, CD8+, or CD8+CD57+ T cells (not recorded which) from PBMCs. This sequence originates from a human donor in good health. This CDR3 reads CASSGQGSEQYF. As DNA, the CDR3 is TGTGCCAGCTCGGGACAGGGTTCCGAGCAGTACTTC.